One sample yielded the 3 T cell receptor beta chains listed below, sequenced in a study of T cell responses to AZD1222 COVID-19 vaccine. Repertoires were generated with immunoSEQ multiplex PCR, while TCRdb's copy carries only in-frame clones and drops some. The sample lists 180,000 or so clones, around 94% occurring once. The specimen comprised peripheral blood, sampled on day 0 of AZD1222 vaccination. Source of these receptors: an adult in good health.

The chain combines TRBV5-4 with TRBJ2-3; possibly TRBD2 for D (5 bases). This CDR3 is built from 14 residues. Looked up from germline, CDR1 is SGHNT and CDR2 is YYREEE (reference sequence). Between the trimmed V and J ends, which lost 0 bases and 2 bases, there was a span of 7 bases. This CDR3 reads CASSLAGFTDTQYF. The CDR3, as DNA: TGTGCCAGCAGCTTGGCGGGGTTCACAGATACGCAGTATTTT.

The rearrangement uses TRBV7-2 and TRBJ2-7, with 7 bases lining up with TRBD2. There are 19 residues in the CDR3. Germline V gene lookup returns CDR1 SGHTA and CDR2 FQGNSA. Losses at the gene ends were 4 bases for V and 2 bases for J; bases not matched to a gene: 20. CDR3 sequence reads: CASSSTSAGQGLQPYEQYF. The CDR3 DNA reads as TGTGCCAGCAGCTCTACTTCAGCGGGGCAGGGCCTCCAACCCTACGAGCAGTACTTC.

The V gene is TRBV30, the J gene TRBJ1-2; D may be TRBD1 (5 bases). Between the trimmed V and J ends, which lost 2 bases and 8 bases, there was a span of 12 bases. The CDR3 runs 12 residues. CDR1 is GTSNPN and CDR2 is SVGIG in the germline V gene (reference sequence). The CDR3 loop reads CAWSSTWGGYTF. The CDR3 coding sequence is TGTGCCTGGAGTTCCACCTGGGGCGGCTACACCTTC.